Included here is one TCR beta chain sequence, with context. This sample was taken from a study of blood T cell repertoires in COVID-19. Using immunoSEQ multiplex PCR, the repertoire was profiled, and TCRdb retains in-frame clones only, with some absent. Among about 300,000 clones, roughly 86% were seen once, and the ten largest hold less than 3.5%. The V gene lost 2 bases and the J gene lost 5 bases, with 22 bases spanning the gap. The CDR3 length is 18 residues. Looked up from germline, CDR1 is MGHRA and CDR2 is YSYEKL. Sequenced input: PBMCs or T cells enriched from blood (not recorded which). The receptor was isolated from a woman in her 50s who had been exposed to COVID-19. This chain links TRBV4-1 with TRBJ2-1; TRBD2 is a possible D gene (5 bases). CDR3 residues: CASSQPRTRTPGNNEQFF. Here the CDR3 DNA reads TGCGCCAGCAGCCAACCTAGAACTAGGACGCCCGGGAACAATGAGCAGTTCTTC.